This TCR beta chain is drawn from a study of blood T cell repertoires in COVID-19. Whole-study context: Sources were T cells, B-cell-depleted T cells, or PBMCs; the material itself was cDNA or gDNA.

Original processing methods: Estimation of nucleated cell counts relied on the amplification of reference gene primers. The repertoire was sequenced with immunoSEQ multiplex PCR; TCRdb's copy has only in-frame clones and lacks some. The DNA was the basis for D and trimming; V, J and clone size are from that table. The table has about 33,000 clones, roughly nine tenths seen once; the top ten hold more than 20%. This CDR3 is built from 14 residues. V lost 0 bases to trimming and J lost 4 bases, with 6 bases between them. Germline lookup yields CDR1 LNHNV and CDR2 YYDKDF (reference sequence). The specimen was peripheral blood. J is TRBJ2-2 and V is TRBV15, with D unclear. The sequence was obtained from a woman of 80 years or more with active or convalescent COVID-19. CDR3 coding DNA: TGTGCCACCAGCAGAGATCTGAGCACCGGGGAGCTGTTTTTT. Protein: CATSRDLSTGELFF.